The 5 T cell receptor beta chains in this list originate from one sample, sequenced in a study of shared clonotypes between healthy human individuals. The table came from immunoSEQ multiplex PCR; TCRdb's copy has only in-frame clones and leaves some out. This table has 80,000 to 100,000 clones, over 60% appearing once. The sequenced sample was memory CD8+ T cells sorted from blood. This sample's subset: CD45RO+ cells pooled with CCR7-negative TemRA cells. The receptors were gathered from a man in his thirties or forties in good health.

V and J are TRBV27 and TRBJ2-7; D may correspond to TRBD1 or TRBD2 (6 bases each). Germline CDR1 is MNHEY and CDR2 is SMNVEV (reference sequence). CDR3 length equals 18 residues. V was trimmed by 3 bases and J by 2 bases, leaving 23 bases between them. The CDR3 region has the DNA TGTGCCAGCAGTTTGATAGGGGGACGGACTACCTCTCCCTACGAGCAGTACTTC. Translated: CASSLIGGRTTSPYEQYF.

This clone was seen a handful of times. The rearrangement uses TRBV28 and TRBJ2-1; 7 bases align to TRBD2. CDR1 MDHEN and CDR2 SYDVKM come from the germline V gene. The V gene end was trimmed by 3 bases and the J gene end by 0 bases; junction bases not matched to a gene: 11. The CDR3 runs to 18 residues. The CDR3 here is CASSFSAGLQSSYNEQFF. CDR3 DNA: TGTGCCAGCAGTTTTTCCGCGGGACTACAAAGCTCCTACAATGAGCAGTTCTTC.

The sample holds one count of this clone. The chain carries TRBV6-6 and TRBJ2-2; 7 bases align to TRBD2. Germline loops: CDR1 MNHNY, CDR2 SVGAGI (reference sequence). The CDR3 spans 16 residues. Trimming at V came to 2 bases and at J to 2 bases, leaving 5 bases not matched to a gene. The CDR3 loop is CASSYKLALNTGELFF. CDR3 sequence (DNA): TGTGCCAGCAGTTACAAACTAGCGCTAAACACCGGGGAGCTGTTTTTT.

This clone came up many times. V and J are TRBV2 and TRBJ2-7, with D unclear. V lost 3 bases to trimming and J lost 2 bases, with 8 bases between them. Germline assignment: CDR1 SNHLY and CDR2 FYNNEI. The CDR3 is made up of 13 amino acids. In DNA, the CDR3 is TGTGCCAGCAGTGACAGGTCAACCTACGAGCAGTACTTC. Its translation: CASSDRSTYEQYF.

This clone was recorded only once. The V call is TRBV5-4, the J call TRBJ2-3, with 10 bases fitting TRBD2. J was trimmed by 1 base and V by 4 bases; bases with no gene match: 9. The CDR3 is made up of 17 amino acids. Germline loops: CDR1 SGHNT, CDR2 YYREEE (reference sequence). CDR3 DNA: TGTGCCAGCAGCAGGAAAAGCGGGAGGGCCGGCACAGATACGCAGTATTTT. Its protein is CASSRKSGRAGTDTQYF. Drawing the rest from reference TRBV5-4 and TRBJ2-3, the complete variable domain is ETGVTQSPTHLIKTRGQQVTLRCSSQSGHNTVSWYQQALGQGPQFIFQYYREEENGRGNFPPRFSGLQFPNYSSELNVNALELDDSALYLCASSRKSGRAGTDTQYFGPGTRLTVL.